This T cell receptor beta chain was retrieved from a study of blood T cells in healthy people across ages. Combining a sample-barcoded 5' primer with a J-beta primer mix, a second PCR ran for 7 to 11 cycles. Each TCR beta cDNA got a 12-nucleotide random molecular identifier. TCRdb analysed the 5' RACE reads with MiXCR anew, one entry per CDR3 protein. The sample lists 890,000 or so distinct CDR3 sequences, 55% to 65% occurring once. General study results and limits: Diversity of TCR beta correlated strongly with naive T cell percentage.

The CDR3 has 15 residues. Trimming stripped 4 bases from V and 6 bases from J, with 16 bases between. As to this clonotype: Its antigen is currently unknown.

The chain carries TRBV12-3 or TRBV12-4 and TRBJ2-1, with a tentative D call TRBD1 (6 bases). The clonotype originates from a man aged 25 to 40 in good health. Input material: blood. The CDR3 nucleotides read TGTGCCAGCAGTTGGACAGTCAAGGGGACCAATGAGCAGTTCTTC. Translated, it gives CASSWTVKGTNEQFF.